A single T cell receptor (beta chain) is shown here with its context. The sample belongs to a study of blood T cell repertoires in COVID-19. Study as a whole: Acute and convalescent COVID-19 samples came from the United States, Italy and Spain. Nucleic acid was either cDNA or gDNA, and it came from T cells, B-cell-depleted T cells, or PBMCs.

The CDR3 sequence is 15 residues long. Germline CDR1 SGHRS, CDR2 YFSETQ. V was clipped by 0 bases and J by 8 bases, with 15 bases between them. Profiling relied on immunoSEQ multiplex PCR, and the TCRdb table lists in-frame clones only, not all of them. The table records almost 350,000 clones, around nine tenths of them present only once. Participants, about 18 to 90 years old, spanned about 26 US areas. The sequenced sample was PBMCs or T cells enriched from blood (not recorded which). This chain links TRBV5-1 with TRBJ2-1; weak D call: TRBD2 (7 bases). The origin of this receptor is a woman aged 30 to 39 who had been exposed to COVID-19. CDR3 nucleotides: TGCGCCAGCAGCTTGGTCGGGGGGCGGTGGGATGAGCAGTTCTTC. It encodes CASSLVGGRWDEQFF. Full variable domain (rest looked up from reference TRBV5-1 and TRBJ2-1): KAGVTQTPRYLIKTRGQQVTLSCSPISGHRSVSWYQQTPGQGLQFLFEYFSETQRNKGNFPGRFSGRQFSNSRSEMNVSTLELGDSALYLCASSLVGGRWDEQFFGPGTRLTVL.